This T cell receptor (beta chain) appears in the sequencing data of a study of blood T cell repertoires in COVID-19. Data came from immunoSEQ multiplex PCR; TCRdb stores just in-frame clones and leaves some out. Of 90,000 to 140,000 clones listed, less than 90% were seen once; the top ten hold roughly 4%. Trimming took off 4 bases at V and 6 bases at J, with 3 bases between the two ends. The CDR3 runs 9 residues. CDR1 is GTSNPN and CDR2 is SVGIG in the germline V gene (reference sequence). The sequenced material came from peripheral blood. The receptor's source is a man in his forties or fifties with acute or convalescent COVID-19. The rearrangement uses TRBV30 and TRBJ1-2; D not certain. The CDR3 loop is CAWIDGYTF. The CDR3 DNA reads TGTGCCTGGATCGATGGCTACACCTTC.